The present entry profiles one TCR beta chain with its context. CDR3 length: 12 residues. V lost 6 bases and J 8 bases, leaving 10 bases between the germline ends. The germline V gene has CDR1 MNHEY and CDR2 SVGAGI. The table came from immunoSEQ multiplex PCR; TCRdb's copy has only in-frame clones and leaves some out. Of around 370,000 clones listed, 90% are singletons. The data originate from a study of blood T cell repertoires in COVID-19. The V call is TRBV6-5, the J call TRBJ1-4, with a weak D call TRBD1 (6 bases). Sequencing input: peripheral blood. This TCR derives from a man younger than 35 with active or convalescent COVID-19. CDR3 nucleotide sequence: TGTGCCAGCAGCCCCGGGACAGAAAAACTGTTTTTT. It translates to CASSPGTEKLFF.